The clone carrying this TCR delta chain was seen many times. TCRdb gives a protein that differs at residue 20 from what the DNA encodes, so the protein here is translated from the DNA. This entry comes from a study of γδ T cells in repeated Plasmodium falciparum infection. Germline values: CDR1 TSWWSYY, CDR2 QGS. The CDR3 spans 25 residues. V was clipped by 2 bases and J by 3 bases, with 43 bases between them. TCRdb re-called the multiplex PCR reads using CATT. The sample yields 50,000 to 60,000 delta-chain clones, 1.5% to 2% seen once. Vgamma9/Vdelta2+ and Vdelta2-negative gammadelta T cells were flow-sorted from PBMC for bulk sequencing.

Specimen: gamma-delta T cells from blood. This chain connects TRDV1 to TRDJ1, with D perhaps given as TRDD2 or TRDD3 (5 bases each). TCRdb lists no J gene, so it was determined here by aligning the DNA to germline. This clonotype was sampled from a pool of human donors (malaria-infected and uninfected, not separated). The CDR3 nucleotides read TGTGCTCTTGGGGAAATAATGTTTTCTCAACTTCCACGCGGTCGGGATGCGTCGTACGCCGATAAACTCATCTTT. Protein product: CALGEIMFSQLPRGRDASYADKLIF.